These T cell receptor beta chains were read from a single sample in a study of cytomegalovirus exposure and HLA in healthy donors. Clones were read by immunoSEQ multiplex PCR, and TCRdb kept only the in-frame ones, dropping some. This table holds about 97,000 clones, about 94% found once. Input material: PBMCs. The receptors originated from a woman between 18 and 30 years old in good health and CMV-seronegative. The conserved cysteine and the conserved F or W are not part of the CDR3 here. Part of the rows lack a size; the others show once, few, many or a class for expanded clones.

TRBJ1-6 | - | TRBV30 | AWATGNNSPLH
TRBJ1-1 | - | TRBV5-4 | ASSRQLGQEEAF
TRBJ1-3 | - | TRBV5-4 | ASSSGWGDTIY
TRBJ2-1 | - | TRBV13 | ASRLGSNEQF
TRBJ2-7 | - | TRBV25-1 | ASRSSGQNYEQY
TRBJ2-1 | - | TRBV9 | ASSVAELAVGNEQF
TRBJ2-1 | - | TRBV18 | ASSPRVETGFRGEQF
TRBJ2-1 | once | TRBV9 | ASSSKGGRNYNEQF
TRBJ2-3 | - | TRBV5-5 | ASSFFSPADTQY
TRBJ2-7 | - | TRBV5-1 | ASSRGQGTYEQY
TRBJ2-3 | - | TRBV7-9 | ASRRSGDSSTDTQY
TRBJ1-1 | - | TRBV10-3 | AISETRDRLAF
TRBJ2-7 | - | TRBV21-1 | ASSPAGLVRGDSYEQY
TRBJ2-7 | - | TRBV2 | ASRSTGLAESSYEQY
TRBJ2-1 | - | TRBV28 | ASSSPGLNYNEQF
TRBJ1-1 | - | TRBV30 | AWSKRNTEAF
TRBJ1-6 | once | TRBV2 | ASSDLGVGNSPLH
TRBJ1-3 | - | TRBV5-1 | ASSFTPPGRQGATAGNTIY
TRBJ2-6 | - | TRBV6-5 | ASSLQYSGANVLT
TRBJ1-4 | - | TRBV7-9 | ASRGQGVKEKLF
TRBJ2-3 | - | TRBV11-3 | ASSLQADTQY
TRBJ1-1 | - | TRBV5-1 | ASSLRALPDTEAF
TRBJ2-6 | - | TRBV7-9 | ASRGASGANVLT
TRBJ2-1 | - | TRBV7-9 | ASSLSGRVSYNEQF
TRBJ2-5 | - | TRBV7-6 | ASSLQVAETQY
TRBJ2-3 | - | TRBV28 | ASGSQATSGATDTQY
TRBJ1-2 | - | TRBV7-9 | ASSPVEPINYGYT
TRBJ1-4 | - | TRBV5-1 | ASSLGHGGSEKLF
TRBJ2-2 | - | TRBV19 | ASSTGLVNSGELF
TRBJ2-2 | - | TRBV7-9 | ASSLRPGELF
TRBJ2-7 | - | TRBV5-6 | ASSLYWRQRSYFYEQY
TRBJ2-3 | - | TRBV27 | ASSSTAIITDTQY
TRBJ1-4 | - | TRBV5-5 | ASSPRDREVSEKLF
TRBJ1-1 | - | TRBV27 | ASSLSGRGNTEAF
TRBJ2-6 | - | TRBV5-1 | ASSLAGSSGANVLT
TRBJ1-5 | - | TRBV11-1 | ASSLGVDSC
TRBJ1-2 | once | TRBV5-6 | ASSLDRGYGYT
TRBJ1-1 | few | TRBV30 | AWKGQLNTEAF
TRBJ2-7 | - | TRBV7-8 | ASSRTSGGADHYEQY
TRBJ1-2 | once | TRBV5-1 | ASSLGDSSNYGYT
TRBJ1-1 | - | TRBV27 | ASHRAGTLNTEAF
TRBJ2-2 | - | TRBV27 | ASSWGTGRAGELF
TRBJ2-7 | - | TRBV11-3 | ASSLLEYTTEQY
TRBJ1-4 | - | TRBV7-4 | ASSQGQAPTNEKLF
TRBJ2-7 | - | TRBV19 | ASTNTGGTYEQY
TRBJ2-7 | - | TRBV7-2 | ASRLTVSSYEQY
TRBJ2-3 | - | TRBV9 | ASKRAITDTQY
TRBJ2-5 | - | TRBV15 | ATSITGLGGETQY
TRBJ2-3 | - | TRBV7-3 | ASSTTGTSGGLRPRYTQY
TRBJ2-2 | - | TRBV28 | ASSPGQTPTGELF
TRBJ2-3 | once | TRBV2 | ASIGSGVSIDTQY
TRBJ2-5 | once | TRBV11-3 | ASSLTRTTGPH
TRBJ1-4 | once | TRBV6-1 | ASSGAPTNEKLF
TRBJ2-1 | - | TRBV15 | ATGGPRDEQF
TRBJ2-5 | - | TRBV27 | ASSSPDRPPDQETQY
TRBJ2-1 | - | TRBV6-1 | ASCSGLAGLNEQF
TRBJ2-2 | - | TRBV9 | ASSANTGELF
TRBJ1-2 | - | TRBV2 | ASTTGSYGYT
TRBJ2-2 | - | TRBV11-2 | ASRRGLAGSTGELF